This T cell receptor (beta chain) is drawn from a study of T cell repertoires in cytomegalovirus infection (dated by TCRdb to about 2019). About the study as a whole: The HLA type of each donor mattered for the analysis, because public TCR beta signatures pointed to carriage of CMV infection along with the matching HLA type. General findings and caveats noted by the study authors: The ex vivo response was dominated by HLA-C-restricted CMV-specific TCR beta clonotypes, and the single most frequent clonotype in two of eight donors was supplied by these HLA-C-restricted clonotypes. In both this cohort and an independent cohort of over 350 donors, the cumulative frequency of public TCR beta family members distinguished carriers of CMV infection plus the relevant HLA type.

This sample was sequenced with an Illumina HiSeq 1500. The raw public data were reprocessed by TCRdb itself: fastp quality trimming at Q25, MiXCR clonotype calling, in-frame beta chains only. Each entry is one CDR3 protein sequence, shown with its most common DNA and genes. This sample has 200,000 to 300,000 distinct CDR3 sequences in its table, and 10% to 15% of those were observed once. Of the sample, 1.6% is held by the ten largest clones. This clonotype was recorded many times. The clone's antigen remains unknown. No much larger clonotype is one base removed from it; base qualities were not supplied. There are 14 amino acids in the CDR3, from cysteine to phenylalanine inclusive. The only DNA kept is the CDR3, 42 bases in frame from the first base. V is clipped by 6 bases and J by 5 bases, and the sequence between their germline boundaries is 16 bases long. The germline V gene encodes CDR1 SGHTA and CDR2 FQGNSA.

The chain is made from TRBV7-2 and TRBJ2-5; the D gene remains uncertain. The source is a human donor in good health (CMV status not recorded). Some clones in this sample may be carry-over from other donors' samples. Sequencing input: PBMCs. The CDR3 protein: CASRLTAVRETQYF. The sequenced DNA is TGTGCCAGCAGACTTACGGCGGTTCGGGAGACCCAGTACTTC.